These T cell receptor beta chains were read from a single sample in a study of blood T cell repertoires in COVID-19. This table comes from immunoSEQ multiplex PCR, and its TCRdb copy is limited to in-frame clones, with some not included. The table includes approximately 250,000 clones, about 83% detected once. Source material: peripheral blood. These TCRs come from a woman aged 45 to 65 with acute or convalescent COVID-19. Both conserved end residues are part of each CDR3. The order of the fields is J gene, clone size, D gene, V gene, CDR3 protein, CDR3 DNA. The D gene is left open where the match is weak. For some rows the clone size is stated as once, few or many, or as a class when expanded; others skip it.

j_gene: TRBJ2-2
abundance: .
d_gene: TRBD2
v_gene: TRBV9
CDR3aa: CASSVVSGVAGELFF
CDR3nt: TGTGCCAGCAGCGTAGTGAGCGGGGTAGCCGGGGAGCTGTTTTTT

j_gene: TRBJ2-3
abundance: .
d_gene: TRBD2
v_gene: TRBV10-3
CDR3aa: CAISTPGLAGDDTQYF
CDR3nt: TGTGCCATCAGTACTCCGGGACTAGCGGGAGACGATACGCAGTATTTT

j_gene: TRBJ2-7
abundance: .
d_gene: .
v_gene: TRBV7-2
CDR3aa: CASSRGLSSYEQYF
CDR3nt: TGTGCCAGCAGCCGGGGACTGAGCTCCTACGAGCAGTACTTC

j_gene: TRBJ2-3
abundance: .
d_gene: .
v_gene: TRBV19
CDR3aa: CASSMQTLTDTQYF
CDR3nt: TGTGCCAGTAGTATGCAGACTCTCACAGATACGCAGTATTTT

j_gene: TRBJ2-2
abundance: few
d_gene: .
v_gene: TRBV3-1/TRBV3-2
CDR3aa: CASSQAGANGELFF
CDR3nt: TGTGCCAGCAGCCAGGCAGGGGCGAACGGGGAGCTGTTTTTT

j_gene: TRBJ1-2
abundance: .
d_gene: .
v_gene: TRBV23-1
CDR3aa: CASRNPGNYGYTF
CDR3nt: TGCGCCAGCAGGAACCCCGGGAACTATGGCTACACCTTC

j_gene: TRBJ2-3
abundance: .
d_gene: TRBD2
v_gene: TRBV3-1/TRBV3-2
CDR3aa: CASSLGLAGRSDTQYF
CDR3nt: TGTGCCAGCAGCCTGGGACTAGCGGGAAGATCAGATACGCAGTATTTT

j_gene: TRBJ1-2
abundance: .
d_gene: TRBD1
v_gene: TRBV11-2
CDR3aa: CASSFTGVGYGYTF
CDR3nt: TGTGCCAGCAGCTTCACAGGGGTGGGCTATGGCTACACCTTC

j_gene: TRBJ1-6
abundance: .
d_gene: .
v_gene: TRBV4-1
CDR3aa: CASSQFPTGSDSPLHF
CDR3nt: TGCGCCAGCAGCCAATTCCCAACAGGCTCGGATTCACCCCTCCACTTT

j_gene: TRBJ1-5
abundance: .
d_gene: .
v_gene: TRBV12-3/TRBV12-4
CDR3aa: CASRGGVTQPQHF
CDR3nt: TGTGCCAGCAGGGGGGGTGTGACGCAGCCCCAGCATTTT

j_gene: TRBJ2-7
abundance: .
d_gene: .
v_gene: TRBV18
CDR3aa: CASSPRGGDSYEQYF
CDR3nt: TGTGCCAGCTCCCCGCGAGGGGGAGATTCCTACGAGCAGTACTTC

j_gene: TRBJ2-5
abundance: .
d_gene: .
v_gene: TRBV5-1
CDR3aa: CASSSLARKETQYF
CDR3nt: TGCGCCAGCAGCTCCCTGGCTAGAAAAGAGACCCAGTACTTC

j_gene: TRBJ1-6
abundance: .
d_gene: TRBD1
v_gene: TRBV3-1/TRBV3-2
CDR3aa: CASSRGTGGEPLHF
CDR3nt: TGTGCCAGCAGCCGGGGGACAGGGGGAGAACCCCTCCACTTT

j_gene: TRBJ2-7
abundance: .
d_gene: TRBD1
v_gene: TRBV5-4
CDR3aa: CASSLPPGTAAYEQYF
CDR3nt: TGTGCCAGCAGCTTACCCCCCGGGACAGCGGCCTACGAGCAGTACTTC

j_gene: TRBJ2-6
abundance: few
d_gene: TRBD2
v_gene: TRBV5-1
CDR3aa: CASSPRGDEHSGANVLTF
CDR3nt: TGCGCCAGCAGCCCCCGGGGGGACGAACACTCTGGGGCCAACGTCCTGACTTTC

j_gene: TRBJ1-5
abundance: once
d_gene: .
v_gene: TRBV4-2
CDR3aa: CASSQDGQNRAHQPQHF
CDR3nt: TGTGCCAGCAGCCAAGATGGCCAGAACAGGGCCCATCAGCCCCAGCATTTT

j_gene: TRBJ1-6
abundance: few
d_gene: TRBD1
v_gene: TRBV10-3
CDR3aa: CAIREGTGDNSPLHF
CDR3nt: TGTGCCATCAGAGAAGGGACAGGGGATAATTCACCCCTCCACTTT

j_gene: TRBJ2-1
abundance: .
d_gene: TRBD2
v_gene: TRBV5-1
CDR3aa: CASSLGLAGEAFF
CDR3nt: TGCGCCAGCAGCTTGGGACTAGCGGGAGAGGCGTTCTTC

j_gene: TRBJ2-5
abundance: .
d_gene: .
v_gene: TRBV27
CDR3aa: CASSLSTATQETQYF
CDR3nt: TGTGCCAGCAGTTTATCGACAGCTACACAAGAGACCCAGTACTTC

j_gene: TRBJ1-1
abundance: .
d_gene: .
v_gene: TRBV5-1
CDR3aa: CASSWGQGGNTEAFF
CDR3nt: TGCGCCAGCAGCTGGGGCCAGGGCGGAAACACTGAAGCTTTCTTT

j_gene: TRBJ2-7
abundance: .
d_gene: TRBD1
v_gene: TRBV7-2
CDR3aa: CASSDRGSSYEQYF
CDR3nt: TGTGCCAGCAGCGACAGGGGTTCCTCCTACGAGCAGTACTTC

j_gene: TRBJ2-1
abundance: .
d_gene: TRBD2
v_gene: TRBV25-1
CDR3aa: CASTTSSGSRPYNEQFF
CDR3nt: TGTGCCAGCACCACCTCTAGCGGGAGTCGCCCCTACAATGAGCAGTTCTTC

j_gene: TRBJ1-1
abundance: few
d_gene: .
v_gene: TRBV18
CDR3aa: CASSSGTQNTEAFF
CDR3nt: TGTGCCAGCTCATCCGGGACACAGAACACTGAAGCTTTCTTT

j_gene: TRBJ2-7
abundance: .
d_gene: TRBD2
v_gene: TRBV6-5
CDR3aa: CAGLGLAGDYEQYF
CDR3nt: TGTGCCGGCCTAGGACTAGCGGGGGACTACGAGCAGTACTTC

j_gene: TRBJ2-1
abundance: .
d_gene: TRBD2
v_gene: TRBV6-5
CDR3aa: CASSYFGGDEQFF
CDR3nt: TGTGCCAGCAGTTACTTCGGGGGGGACGAGCAGTTCTTC

j_gene: TRBJ2-5
abundance: .
d_gene: .
v_gene: TRBV7-2
CDR3aa: CASSLGADPETQYF
CDR3nt: TGTGCCAGCAGCTTAGGAGCGGACCCAGAGACCCAGTACTTC

j_gene: TRBJ2-1
abundance: .
d_gene: .
v_gene: TRBV9
CDR3aa: CASSARDSTNEQFF
CDR3nt: TGTGCCAGCAGCGCCAGGGACTCGACCAATGAGCAGTTCTTC

j_gene: TRBJ2-7
abundance: once
d_gene: TRBD1
v_gene: TRBV27
CDR3aa: CASSLRWDRGYEQYF
CDR3nt: TGTGCCAGCAGTCTCCGATGGGACAGGGGTTACGAGCAGTACTTC

j_gene: TRBJ1-3
abundance: .
d_gene: .
v_gene: TRBV7-2
CDR3aa: CASSFIRGESGNTIYF
CDR3nt: TGTGCCAGCAGCTTTATTCGCGGCGAGTCAGGAAACACCATATATTTT

j_gene: TRBJ2-4
abundance: .
d_gene: TRBD1
v_gene: TRBV6-5
CDR3aa: CASWDRGRGGNIQYF
CDR3nt: TGTGCCAGCTGGGACAGGGGGCGCGGAGGAAACATTCAGTACTTC

j_gene: TRBJ1-3
abundance: few
d_gene: .
v_gene: TRBV3-1/TRBV3-2
CDR3aa: CASSQGAGNTIYF
CDR3nt: TGTGCCAGCAGCCAGGGGGCAGGAAACACCATATATTTT

j_gene: TRBJ1-4
abundance: .
d_gene: .
v_gene: TRBV6-5
CDR3aa: CASRPGSPGEKLFF
CDR3nt: TGTGCCAGCAGGCCCGGGTCTCCTGGTGAAAAACTGTTTTTT

j_gene: TRBJ1-5
abundance: .
d_gene: .
v_gene: TRBV28
CDR3aa: CASDRFNQPQHF
CDR3nt: TGTGCCAGCGACAGATTCAATCAGCCCCAGCATTTT

j_gene: TRBJ1-2
abundance: .
d_gene: .
v_gene: TRBV4-2
CDR3aa: CASSQDNGGGYTF
CDR3nt: TGTGCCAGCAGCCAAGATAACGGTGGTGGCTACACCTTC

j_gene: TRBJ1-1
abundance: .
d_gene: .
v_gene: TRBV7-9
CDR3aa: CASSLGVGGTTEAFF
CDR3nt: TGTGCCAGCAGCTTAGGAGTTGGGGGGACCACTGAAGCTTTCTTT

j_gene: TRBJ2-1
abundance: once
d_gene: .
v_gene: TRBV18
CDR3aa: CASSGGTASAEQFF
CDR3nt: TGTGCCAGCTCAGGCGGGACAGCCTCGGCTGAGCAGTTCTTC

j_gene: TRBJ2-2
abundance: .
d_gene: .
v_gene: TRBV21-1
CDR3aa: CASSPGLAGALYTGELFF
CDR3nt: TGTGCCAGCAGCCCGGGACTAGCGGGAGCTCTATACACCGGGGAGCTGTTTTTT

j_gene: TRBJ1-2
abundance: .
d_gene: TRBD1
v_gene: TRBV7-9
CDR3aa: CASSGRTGENGYTF
CDR3nt: TGTGCCAGCAGCGGCCGGACAGGGGAGAATGGCTACACCTTC

j_gene: TRBJ2-7
abundance: .
d_gene: TRBD2
v_gene: TRBV10-1
CDR3aa: CASSQGLAGVGEQYF
CDR3nt: TGCGCCAGCAGTCAAGGACTAGCGGGAGTAGGGGAGCAGTACTTC

j_gene: TRBJ2-3
abundance: .
d_gene: TRBD1
v_gene: TRBV6-6
CDR3aa: CASSLGQGPDTQYF
CDR3nt: TGTGCCAGCAGTCTCGGACAGGGCCCGGATACGCAGTATTTT